The sequence of this TCR beta chain was determined in a study of cytomegalovirus exposure and HLA in healthy donors. The study ran its PCR with 60 Vbeta and 13 Jbeta primers. Profiling relied on immunoSEQ multiplex PCR, and the TCRdb table lists in-frame clones only, not all of them. The table shows 150,000 to 200,000 clones, with around 74% occurring only once. Source material: PBMCs. This TCR was sampled from a female donor in good health and CMV-seronegative.

The CDR3 spells CASSQFAGGEGYGYTF. In DNA form, the CDR3 reads TGTGCCAGCTCACAATTCGCGGGGGGCGAGGGGTACGGCTACACCTTC. V gene TRBV18 combines with J gene TRBJ1-2; a possible D gene is TRBD1 (6 bases). V gave up 4 bases and J gave up 8 bases, with 23 bases separating them. The CDR3 is 16 amino acids. Germline values: CDR1 KGHSH, CDR2 LQKENI. The complete variable domain, with remaining parts taken from reference TRBV18 and TRBJ1-2, reads NAGVMQNPRHLVRRRGQEARLRCSPMKGHSHVYWYRQLPEEGLKFMVYLQKENIIDESGMPKERFSAEFPKEGPSILRIQQVVRGDSAAYFCASSQFAGGEGYGYTFGSGTRLTVV.